The 21 T cell receptor beta chains given below trace back to one sample, sequenced in a study of T cell responses to AZD1222 COVID-19 vaccine. Method: immunoSEQ multiplex PCR; TCRdb's copy keeps in-frame clones and lacks some. The sample lists 100,000 to 150,000 clones, roughly nine tenths occurring once. The sequencing here drew on peripheral blood, taken on day 0 of AZD1222 vaccination. These receptors all stem from an adult in good health.

This rearrangement joins TRBV21-1 to TRBJ1-4; the listed D gene, TRBD1, was not tested against the DNA. TRBV21-1 is designated a pseudogene. The CDR3 loop spans 15 amino acids. For the CDR3, the DNA is TGTGCCAGCAGCACATGGACAGGGGGTCGTGAAAAACTGTTTTTT. This translates into CASSTWTGGREKLFF.

The chain carries TRBV29-1 and TRBJ1-2; D uncertain. CDR1 SQVTM and CDR2 ANQGSEA come from the germline V gene. CDR3 size: 12 residues. V was pared by 7 bases and J by 6 bases, with 15 bases between. The CDR3 nucleotides read TGCAGCGCCCCCCGGGATGTCGATGGCTACACCTTC. Its translation is CSAPRDVDGYTF.

This chain joins TRBV2 and TRBJ1-6; D remains unclear. Trimming cost V 7 bases and J 7 bases, with 14 bases left between them. Germline V gives CDR1 SNHLY, CDR2 FYNNEI. This CDR3 comprises 14 residues. CDR3: CASIGLVTNSPLHF. CDR3 bases: TGTGCCAGCATTGGCCTGGTAACGAATTCACCCCTCCACTTT. The full variable domain, completed using reference TRBV2 and TRBJ1-6, is EPEVTQTPSHQVTQMGQEVILRCVPISNHLYFYWYRQILGQKVEFLVSFYNNEISEKSEIFDDQFSVERPDGSNFTLKIRSTKLEDSAMYFCASIGLVTNSPLHFGNGTRLTVT.

Worth noting for this clone: Other DNA sequences within the sample encode an identical CDR3. The chain is built from TRBV28 and TRBJ2-7, with D possibly called TRBD1 or TRBD2 (5 bases each). The V gene's germline CDR1 is MDHEN and CDR2 SYDVKM. The CDR3 is 14 residues long. V was pared by 2 bases and J by 1 base, with 9 bases between. The CDR3 sequence is CASSLPGPSYEQYF. Here the CDR3 DNA reads TGTGCCAGCAGTTTACCGGGACCGTCCTACGAGCAGTACTTC.

The V and J genes are TRBV24-1 and TRBJ2-2, with D tentatively TRBD1 (7 bases). The CDR3 runs to 13 residues. Germline V gives CDR1 KGHDR, CDR2 SFDVKD. V was trimmed by 12 bases and J by 5 bases, leaving 15 bases between them. CDR3 in amino acids: CASRDSTTGELFF. CDR3 in DNA: TGTGCCTCGCGGGACAGTACAACCGGGGAGCTGTTTTTT.

The DNA for the CDR3 is TGTGCCAGCAGCTTAAAGTCGTCCGATAATGAGCAGTTCTTC. Its protein product is CASSLKSSDNEQFF. The chain uses TRBV7-8 and TRBJ2-1; no definite D call. V gave up 2 bases and J gave up 7 bases, with 12 bases separating them. The CDR3 has 14 residues. From germline, CDR1 is SGHVS and CDR2 FQNEAQ.

The V call is TRBV9, the J call TRBJ1-1, with D possibly TRBD1 on 5 matching bases. Trimming cost V 0 bases and J 0 bases, with 18 bases left between them. The CDR3 is 18 amino acids. Germline V gene data show CDR1 as SGDLS and CDR2 as YYNGEE. DNA of the CDR3: TGTGCCAGCAGCGTAGCGGCGCAGGGAGGCGGACTGAACACTGAAGCTTTCTTT. As protein: CASSVAAQGGGLNTEAFF.

The CDR3 loop reads CASSLGPDGETQYF. CDR3 in DNA: TGTGCCAGCAGTTTAGGCCCTGATGGAGAGACCCAGTACTTC. The chain uses TRBV27 and TRBJ2-5; D is uncertain. Per the germline V gene, CDR1 is MNHEY and CDR2 is SMNVEV (reference sequence). The CDR3 extends over 14 amino acids. Trimming stripped 2 bases from V and 4 bases from J, with 11 bases between.

The chain is built from TRBV5-6 and TRBJ2-4, with 7 nucleotides matching TRBD1. V was pared by 5 bases and J by 0 bases, with 8 bases of the junction left unmatched. In germline, CDR1 is SGHDT, CDR2 YYEEEE. The CDR3 contains 16 residues. The CDR3 sequence: CASSFDRELAKNIQYF. The CDR3 bases are TGTGCCAGCAGTTTTGACAGGGAGCTAGCCAAAAACATTCAGTACTTC.

J is TRBJ2-7 and V is TRBV19; 9 nucleotides agree with TRBD2. The CDR3 covers 16 residues. Unmatched junction bases numbered 7, after V lost 1 base and J lost 3 bases. The germline V gene has CDR1 LNHDA and CDR2 SQIVND (reference sequence). CDR3 bases: TGTGCCAGTAGTATAGCCTCAGGAGCGGGGGGCTACGAGCAGTACTTC. Its translation: CASSIASGAGGYEQYF.

This chain uses TRBV7-2 with TRBJ2-2; 12 nucleotides match TRBD2. CDR3 length equals 18 residues. Germline V gene data show CDR1 as SGHTA and CDR2 as FQGNSA. V gave up 6 bases and J gave up 2 bases; unmatched junction bases: 10. CDR3 protein: CASRPPSGLAGNTGELFF. CDR3 nucleotides: TGTGCCAGCAGGCCACCATCAGGACTAGCGGGAAACACCGGGGAGCTGTTTTTT. Variable domain in full (rest from reference TRBV7-2 and TRBJ2-2): GAGVSQSPSNKVTEKGKDVELRCDPISGHTALYWYRQSLGQGLEFLIYFQGNSAPDKSGLPSDRFSAERTGGSVSTLTIQRTQQEDSAVYLCASRPPSGLAGNTGELFFGEGSRLTVL.

The chain joins TRBV30 to TRBJ2-3; possible D gene TRBD1, 5 bases. V was trimmed by 3 bases and J by 2 bases, leaving 12 bases between them. The CDR3 is 14 residues long. CDR1 GTSNPN and CDR2 SVGIG come from the germline V gene (reference sequence). Here the CDR3 DNA reads TGTGCCTGGAGGGGGCCCCGGACCACAGATACGCAGTATTTT. This codes for CAWRGPRTTDTQYF.

This sequence joins TRBV3-1 (or the pseudogene TRBV3-2) and TRBJ2-3; 7 nucleotides line up with TRBD1. CDR3 length equals 15 residues. J gave up 1 base and V 3 bases, and 4 bases lay outside the gene matches. Germline V gene lookup returns CDR1 LGHDT and CDR2 YNNKEL (reference sequence). CDR3 sequence: CASSHGTACTDTQYF. The CDR3 DNA reads TGTGCCAGCAGCCACGGGACAGCCTGCACAGATACGCAGTATTTT.

The CDR3 nucleotides are TGTGCCAGCAGCGACTTGGGAGTATCCTATGGCTACACCTTC. Its protein is CASSDLGVSYGYTF. The genes are TRBV2 and TRBJ1-2, with no clear D. Germline CDR1 SNHLY, CDR2 FYNNEI. The CDR3 has 14 residues. V lost 6 bases to trimming and J lost 4 bases, with 15 bases between them.

The V call is TRBV19, the J call TRBJ1-6; maybe TRBD1 (5 bases). Germline CDR1 LNHDA, CDR2 SQIVND (reference sequence). The CDR3 is 14 amino acids. V shed 6 bases and J shed 10 bases, with 16 bases lying between them. The CDR3, as DNA: TGTGCCAGTAGCCATCAGGGTGGAGGATCACCCCTCCACTTT. Translating it yields CASSHQGGGSPLHF. The full variable domain, with the rest looked up from reference TRBV19 and TRBJ1-6, is DGGITQSPKYLFRKEGQNVTLSCEQNLNHDAMYWYRQDPGQGLRLIYYSQIVNDFQKGDIAEGYSVSREKKESFPLTVTSAQKNPTAFYLCASSHQGGGSPLHFGNGTRLTVT.

This chain connects TRBV4-1 to TRBJ2-3, with 7 bases that match TRBD2. Unmatched junction bases numbered 8, after V lost 8 bases and J lost 0 bases. Germline CDR1 and CDR2: MGHRA and YSYEKL. The CDR3 is made up of 15 amino acids. The CDR3 region is CASLPGGTSTDTQYF. CDR3 DNA sequence: TGCGCCAGCCTCCCCGGGGGGACTAGCACAGATACGCAGTATTTT.

V gene TRBV28 combines with J gene TRBJ1-2, with D hard to call. The V and J ends lost 6 bases and 4 bases respectively, with 6 bases between them. Germline CDR1 MDHEN, CDR2 SYDVKM. The CDR3 loop spans 11 amino acids. CDR3 sequence: CASRLSYGYTF. In DNA, the CDR3 is TGTGCCAGCAGGTTGAGCTATGGCTACACCTTC.

The chain carries TRBV4-3 and TRBJ1-5, with D perhaps matching TRBD1 (6 bases). Germline V lookup: CDR1 LGHNA, CDR2 YSLEER. The CDR3 extends over 14 amino acids. Trimming pared 0 bases from V and 4 bases from J, leaving 7 bases between. Here the CDR3 reads CASSQEGGNQPQHF. The CDR3, as DNA: TGCGCCAGCAGCCAAGAAGGGGGGAATCAGCCCCAGCATTTT.

The chain has TRBV2 and TRBJ1-5; 8 positions match TRBD1. The junction had 12 bases not matched to a gene; V was cut back by 10 bases and J by 7 bases. There are 14 residues in the CDR3. Germline V gives CDR1 SNHLY, CDR2 FYNNEI. The CDR3 region is CATTQDRADQPQHF. The CDR3 nucleotides are TGTGCCACCACCCAGGACAGGGCGGACCAGCCCCAGCATTTT.

J is TRBJ1-6 and V is TRBV4-1; D is unclear. Germline loops: CDR1 MGHRA, CDR2 YSYEKL. Trimming stripped 0 bases from V and 3 bases from J, with 9 bases between. This CDR3 contains 16 residues. In DNA form, the CDR3 reads TGCGCCAGCAGCCAAGATCGGCGGGGCTATAATTCACCCCTCCACTTT. This gives the protein CASSQDRRGYNSPLHF.

The chain uses TRBV30 and TRBJ1-1; D is unclear. The CDR3 consists of 15 residues. The ends were cut back, 5 bases at V and 0 bases at J, with 16 bases in the middle. Germline V lookup: CDR1 GTSNPN, CDR2 SVGIG (reference sequence). The CDR3 region is CAWLSSAWVNTEAFF. Written as DNA, the CDR3 is TGTGCCTGGCTATCGTCCGCTTGGGTGAACACTGAAGCTTTCTTT.